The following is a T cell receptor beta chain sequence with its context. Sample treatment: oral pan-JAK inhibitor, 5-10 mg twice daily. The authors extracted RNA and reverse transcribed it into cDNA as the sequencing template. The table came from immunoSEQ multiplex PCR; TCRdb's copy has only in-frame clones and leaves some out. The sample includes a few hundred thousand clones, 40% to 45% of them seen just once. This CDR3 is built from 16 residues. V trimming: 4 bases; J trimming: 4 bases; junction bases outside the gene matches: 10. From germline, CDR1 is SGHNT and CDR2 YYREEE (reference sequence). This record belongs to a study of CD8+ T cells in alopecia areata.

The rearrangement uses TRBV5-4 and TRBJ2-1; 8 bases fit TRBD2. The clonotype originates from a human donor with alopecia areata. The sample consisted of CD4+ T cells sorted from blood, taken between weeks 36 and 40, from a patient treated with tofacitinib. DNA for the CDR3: TGTGCCAGCAGCCCTCAGGGCGGGAGGACATACAATGAGCAGTTCTTC. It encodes CASSPQGGRTYNEQFF.